These T cell receptor beta chains were read from a single sample in a study of cytomegalovirus exposure and HLA in healthy donors. Method: immunoSEQ multiplex PCR; TCRdb's copy keeps in-frame clones and lacks some. The sample consists of 60,000 or so clones, approximately 88% of them appearing once. Specimen: PBMCs. These receptors were collected from a man aged 25 to 40 in good health and CMV-seropositive. Both conserved end residues are part of each CDR3. Each record gives: D gene, J gene, clone size, V gene, CDR3 protein, CDR3 DNA. A D gene is named only where the DNA matches it firmly. The size field is filled for only some rows; it gives once, few, many or a size class.

>-|TRBJ1-4|-|TRBV28
CASSLLARQGTNEKLFF
TGTGCCAGCAGTTTATTAGCCCGCCAGGGAACTAATGAAAAACTGTTTTTT
>-|TRBJ2-7|-|TRBV29-1
CSVLGTGYEQYF
TGCAGCGTCCTCGGAACAGGGTACGAGCAGTACTTC
>-|TRBJ1-1|-|TRBV5-4
CVLGGAERNTEAFF
TGTGTCTTGGGGGGGGCGGAGAGGAACACTGAAGCTTTCTTT
>-|TRBJ2-2|-|TRBV11-3
CASSLDPTGTGELFF
TGTGCCAGCAGCTTAGACCCCACAGGCACCGGGGAGCTGTTTTTT
>TRBD1|TRBJ1-2|-|TRBV7-8
CASSSWTGGYGYTF
TGTGCCAGCAGCTCCTGGACAGGCGGCTATGGCTACACCTTC
>TRBD2|TRBJ2-1|-|TRBV4-3
CASSQGVHRAGVYNEQFF
TGCGCCAGCAGCCAAGGAGTCCACCGAGCGGGAGTCTACAATGAGCAGTTCTTC
>-|TRBJ2-6|-|TRBV12-5
CASVNLRHSGANVLTF
TGTGCTAGTGTTAACTTGAGGCACTCTGGGGCCAACGTCCTGACTTTC
>-|TRBJ1-1|-|TRBV19
CASSFPSGQYTEAFF
TGTGCCAGTAGTTTCCCCTCCGGACAGTACACTGAAGCTTTCTTT
>-|TRBJ2-2|once|TRBV11-2
CASSLGRSTGELFF
TGTGCCAGCAGCTTGGGCCGCAGCACCGGGGAGCTGTTTTTT
>-|TRBJ1-1|-|TRBV6-1
CASTRQANTEAFF
TGTGCCAGCACCCGACAAGCGAACACTGAAGCTTTCTTT
>-|TRBJ2-7|-|TRBV11-2
CASSFGQSYEQYF
TGTGCCAGCAGCTTTGGACAGAGTTACGAGCAGTACTTC
>-|TRBJ2-7|-|TRBV11-1
CASSLGVIYEQYF
TGTGCCAGCAGCTTAGGCGTGATCTACGAGCAGTACTTC
>TRBD2|TRBJ2-3|-|TRBV28
CATRGGWTDTQYF
TGTGCCACCCGGGGAGGGTGGACAGATACGCAGTATTTT
>-|TRBJ2-2|-|TRBV4-2
CASSHRDTGELFF
TGTGCCAGCAGCCACCGGGACACCGGGGAGCTGTTTTTT
>-|TRBJ2-7|-|TRBV5-5
CASSDGYEQYF
TGTGCCAGCAGTGACGGGTACGAGCAGTACTTC
>-|TRBJ2-1|-|TRBV15
CATIQRVNYNEQFF
TGTGCCACCATTCAGCGGGTAAACTACAATGAGCAGTTCTTC
>TRBD2|TRBJ2-3|-|TRBV4-2
CASSQETGGGTDTQYF
TGTGCCAGCAGCCAAGAAACGGGAGGAGGCACAGATACGCAGTATTTT
>-|TRBJ1-1|-|TRBV18
CASSPGLGVVNTEAFF
TGTGCCAGCTCACCGGGACTGGGGGTTGTGAACACTGAAGCTTTCTTT